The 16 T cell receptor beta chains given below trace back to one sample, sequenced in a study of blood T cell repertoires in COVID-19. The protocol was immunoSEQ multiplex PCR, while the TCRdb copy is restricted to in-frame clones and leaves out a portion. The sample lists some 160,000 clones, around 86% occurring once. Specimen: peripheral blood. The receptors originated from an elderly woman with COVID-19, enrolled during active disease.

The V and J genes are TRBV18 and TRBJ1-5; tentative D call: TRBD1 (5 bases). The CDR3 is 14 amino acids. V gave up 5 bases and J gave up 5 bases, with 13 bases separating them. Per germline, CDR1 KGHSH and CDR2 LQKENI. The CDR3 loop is CASSLTVTYQPQHF. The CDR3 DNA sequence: TGTGCCAGCTCATTGACAGTTACATATCAGCCCCAGCATTTT.

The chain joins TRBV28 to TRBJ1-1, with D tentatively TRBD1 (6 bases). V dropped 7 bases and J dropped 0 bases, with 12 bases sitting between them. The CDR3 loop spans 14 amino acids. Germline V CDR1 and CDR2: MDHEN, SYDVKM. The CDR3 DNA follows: TGTGCCAGCACCAACCCAGGGGTGAACACTGAAGCTTTCTTT. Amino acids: CASTNPGVNTEAFF.

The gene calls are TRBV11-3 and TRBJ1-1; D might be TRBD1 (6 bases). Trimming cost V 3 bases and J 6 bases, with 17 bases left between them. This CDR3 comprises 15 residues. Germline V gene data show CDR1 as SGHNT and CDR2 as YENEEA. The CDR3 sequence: CASSFSTGGGAEAFF. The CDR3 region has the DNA TGTGCCAGCAGCTTCTCGACAGGCGGAGGAGCTGAAGCTTTCTTT.

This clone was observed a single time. The CDR3 coding sequence is TGTGCCAGCAACTTACAGGGGGCGAAGACTGAAGCTTTCTTT. Protein sequence: CASNLQGAKTEAFF. The V gene is TRBV28, the J gene TRBJ1-1; 9 nucleotides line up with TRBD1. V was pared by 7 bases and J by 5 bases, with 8 bases of the junction left unmatched. CDR1 is MDHEN, CDR2 SYDVKM, per germline. The CDR3 loop spans 14 amino acids.

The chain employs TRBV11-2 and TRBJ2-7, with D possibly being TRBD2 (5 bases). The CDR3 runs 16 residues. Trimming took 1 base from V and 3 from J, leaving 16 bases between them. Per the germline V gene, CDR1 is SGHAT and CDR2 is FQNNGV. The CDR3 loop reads CASSLVGNAGVYEQYF. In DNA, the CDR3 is TGTGCCAGCAGCTTAGTGGGGAACGCGGGTGTCTACGAGCAGTACTTC.

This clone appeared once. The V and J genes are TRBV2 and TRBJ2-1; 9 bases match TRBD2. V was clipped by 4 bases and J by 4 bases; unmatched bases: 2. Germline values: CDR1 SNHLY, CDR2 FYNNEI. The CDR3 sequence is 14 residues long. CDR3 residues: CASSGTSEYNEQFF. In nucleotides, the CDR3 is TGTGCCAGCAGTGGGACTAGCGAATACAATGAGCAGTTCTTC.

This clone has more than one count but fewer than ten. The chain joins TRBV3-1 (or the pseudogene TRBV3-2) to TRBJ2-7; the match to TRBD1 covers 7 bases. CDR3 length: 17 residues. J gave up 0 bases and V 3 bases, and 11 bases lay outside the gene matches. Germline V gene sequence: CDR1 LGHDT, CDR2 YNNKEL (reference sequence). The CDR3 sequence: CASSQPSTGTYSYEQYF. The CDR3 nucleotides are TGTGCCAGCAGCCAGCCATCGACAGGGACCTACTCCTACGAGCAGTACTTC.

CDR3 sequence (DNA): TGCGCCAGCAGCCAAGGGGACTCGGGACAGGGGTTTGAAAAACTGTTTTTT. Amino acid sequence: CASSQGDSGQGFEKLFF. V is TRBV4-1 and J is TRBJ1-4; TRBD1 matches 10 bases. Germline V lookup: CDR1 MGHRA, CDR2 YSYEKL. The ends lost 1 base at V and 7 bases at J; junction bases unmatched: 9. The CDR3 contains 17 residues.

CDR3 region: CASSLAGTGGNTIYF. Here the CDR3 DNA reads TGTGCCAGCAGCTTGGCCGGGACAGGAGGAAACACCATATATTTT. This chain connects TRBV5-6 to TRBJ1-3; 8 bases are shared with TRBD1. The CDR3 runs to 15 residues. V lost 0 bases to trimming and J lost 4 bases; unmatched junction nucleotides: 3. In germline, CDR1 is SGHDT, CDR2 YYEEEE.

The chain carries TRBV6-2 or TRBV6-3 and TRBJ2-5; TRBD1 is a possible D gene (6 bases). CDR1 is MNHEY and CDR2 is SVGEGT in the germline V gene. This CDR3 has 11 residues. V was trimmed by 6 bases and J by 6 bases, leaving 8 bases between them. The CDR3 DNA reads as TGTGCCAGCAGCAGGGGCCAGACCCAGTACTTC. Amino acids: CASSRGQTQYF.

The CDR3 region is CASSTGTVNSPLHF. CDR3 nucleotides: TGTGCCAGCAGCACGGGGACAGTTAATTCACCCCTCCACTTT. This rearrangement joins TRBV5-4 to TRBJ1-6; TRBD1 aligns across 7 bases. The length of the CDR3 is 14 residues. V was clipped by 4 bases and J by 6 bases; unmatched bases: 4. The germline CDR1 and CDR2 sequences are SGHNT and YYREEE (reference sequence).

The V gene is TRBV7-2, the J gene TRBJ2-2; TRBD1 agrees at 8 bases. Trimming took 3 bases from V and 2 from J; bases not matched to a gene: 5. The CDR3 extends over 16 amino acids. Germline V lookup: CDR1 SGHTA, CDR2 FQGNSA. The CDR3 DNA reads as TGTGCCAGCAGCTTCCGGACAGGGAGTAACACCGGGGAGCTGTTTTTT. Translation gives CASSFRTGSNTGELFF.

The CDR3 is CASSFSHLNNSPLHF. The CDR3 nucleotides are TGTGCCAGCAGTTTCTCACATCTCAATAATTCACCCCTCCACTTT. V is TRBV28 and J is TRBJ1-6, with no clear D. CDR3 size: 15 residues. Germline V lookup: CDR1 MDHEN, CDR2 SYDVKM. The V and J ends lost 3 bases and 5 bases respectively, with 11 bases between them.

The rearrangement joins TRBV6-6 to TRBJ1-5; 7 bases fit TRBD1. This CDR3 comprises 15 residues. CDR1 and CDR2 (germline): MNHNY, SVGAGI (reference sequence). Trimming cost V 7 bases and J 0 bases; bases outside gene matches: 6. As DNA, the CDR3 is TGTGCCAGCAATCCCGGGACAGATAGCAATCAGCCCCAGCATTTT. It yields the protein CASNPGTDSNQPQHF.

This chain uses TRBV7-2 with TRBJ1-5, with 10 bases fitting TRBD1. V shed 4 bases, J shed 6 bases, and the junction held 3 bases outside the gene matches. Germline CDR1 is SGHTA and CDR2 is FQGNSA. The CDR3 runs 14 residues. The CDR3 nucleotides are TGTGCCAGCAGCTCCCGGGACAGGGGTCAGCCCCAGCATTTT. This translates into CASSSRDRGQPQHF.

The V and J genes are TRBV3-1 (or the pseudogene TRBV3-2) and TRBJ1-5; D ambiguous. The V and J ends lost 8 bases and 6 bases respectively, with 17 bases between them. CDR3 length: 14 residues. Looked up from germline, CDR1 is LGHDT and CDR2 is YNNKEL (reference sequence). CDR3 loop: CASGWRERSQPQHF. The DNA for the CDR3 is TGTGCCAGCGGTTGGAGGGAGCGTAGTCAGCCCCAGCATTTT.